What follows is one T cell receptor (beta chain) and its context. The antigen this receptor binds is unknown. Library creation used the immunoSEQ multiplex PCR assay. TCRdb retrieved this table from immuneACCESS and kept in-frame rearrangements only. Not all clones are present; in checked studies, unresolved V genes account for under half, and no reason is known for the remainder. The table for this sample lists fewer than 200,000 clones. The ten most abundant clones make up 2.2% of the sample. The data were taken from a study of control samples from healthy donors and cancer patients (dated by TCRdb to 2020 to 2021). The germline V gene specifies SGHRS as CDR1 and YFSETQ as CDR2. Spanning cysteine to phenylalanine, the CDR3 consists of 15 amino acids. CDR3 DNA is the only sequence kept; it has 45 bases, read in frame from the first base. V is reduced by 4 bases and J by 6 bases, leaving a spacing of 18 bases between them.

The sequence links TRBV5-1 to TRBJ2-3; the D gene is perhaps TRBD1 or TRBD2, each of them matching over 7 bases. The sample was blood. The receptor comes from a woman aged 25 to 39 in good health. The CDR3 region: CASSPSTGREDTQYF. The nucleotide sequence reads TGCGCCAGCAGCCCCTCGACAGGGCGGGAGGATACGCAGTATTTT.